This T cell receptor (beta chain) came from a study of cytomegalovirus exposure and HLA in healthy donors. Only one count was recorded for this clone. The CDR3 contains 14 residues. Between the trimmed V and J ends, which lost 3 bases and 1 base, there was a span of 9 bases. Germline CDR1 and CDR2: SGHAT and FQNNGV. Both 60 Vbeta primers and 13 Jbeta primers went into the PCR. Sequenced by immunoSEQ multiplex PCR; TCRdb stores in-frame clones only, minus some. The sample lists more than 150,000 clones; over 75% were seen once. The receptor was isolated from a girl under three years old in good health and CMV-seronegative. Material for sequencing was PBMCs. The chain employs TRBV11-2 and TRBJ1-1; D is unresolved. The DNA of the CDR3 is TGTGCCAGCAGCTTGTTGGGCAGGAACACTGAAGCTTTCTTT. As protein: CASSLLGRNTEAFF.